Sequencing of this T cell receptor (beta chain) was carried out in a study of blood T cells in healthy people across ages. Germline CDR1 reads SGHAT; CDR2 reads FQNNGV. The CDR3 length is 19 residues. V gave up 0 bases and J gave up 0 bases, with 18 bases separating them. Through a sample-barcoded 5' primer and a J-beta primer mix, a second PCR was run for roughly 7 to 11 cycles. TCRdb re-analysed the 5' RACE reads in MiXCR, keeping a single row per CDR3 protein. Of about 1.8 million distinct CDR3 sequences in the sample, 49% were seen once. Samples each had at least 5 micrograms of total RNA extracted.

The sequence was collected from a woman aged 40 to 50 in good health. Sequences were obtained from blood. The rearrangement joins TRBV11-2 to TRBJ2-1; a weak D match, TRBD1 (5 bases). CDR3 nucleotides: TGTGCCAGCAGCTTAGATCTATGGGGCTTCCTGAGCTCCTACAATGAGCAGTTCTTC. Its translation: CASSLDLWGFLSSYNEQFF.